The next 26 T cell receptor beta chains were all read from a single sample in a study of shared clonotypes between healthy human individuals (dated by TCRdb to 2018 to 2020). The library was built by means of the immunoSEQ multiplex PCR assay. TCRdb retrieved this table from immuneACCESS and kept in-frame rearrangements only. Not all clones are present; in checked studies, unresolved V genes account for under half, and no reason is known for the remainder. This sample holds a few million clones; approximately 96% were observed only once. The leading ten clones occupy roughly 0.13% of the sample. Sequenced input: naive CD4+ T cells sorted from blood. Reading the label with the study, this specimen's cell subset or site is: CD45RA+ positively selected. These receptors were taken from a man aged 18 to 29 in good health.

V and J are TRBV2 and TRBJ2-5; D is ambiguous. Trimming left V 1 base short and J 5 bases short, with 8 bases between. The CDR3 has 13 amino acids. CDR1 SNHLY and CDR2 FYNNEI come from the germline V gene. The CDR3 region is CASSEGGLETQYF. CDR3 nucleotides: TGTGCCAGCAGTGAAGGGGGTCTTGAGACCCAGTACTTC.

This clone showed up just once. The J gene is TRBJ2-5, the V gene TRBV5-1, with D perhaps being TRBD1 or TRBD2 (6 bases each). The ends were cut back, 0 bases at V and 1 base at J, with 10 bases in the middle. The germline CDR1 and CDR2 sequences are SGHRS and YFSETQ. The CDR3 spans 15 residues. CDR3: CASSLAGAPQETQYF. The CDR3, as DNA: TGCGCCAGCAGCTTGGCGGGGGCGCCCCAAGAGACCCAGTACTTC.

This chain joins TRBV30 and TRBJ1-3; 10 nucleotides agree with TRBD1. Per the germline V gene, CDR1 is GTSNPN and CDR2 is SVGIG (reference sequence). Unmatched junction bases numbered 7, after V lost 2 bases and J lost 3 bases. This CDR3 region has 16 residues. CDR3 residues: CAWSPDRGAFGNTIYF. CDR3 bases: TGTGCCTGGAGTCCGGACAGGGGGGCCTTTGGAAACACCATATATTTT.

Concerning this clone: Other DNA sequences in the same sample also yield this CDR3. The chain carries TRBV7-9 and TRBJ2-3, with TRBD2 matching over 12 bases. The germline gives CDR1 SEHNR, CDR2 FQNEAQ (reference sequence). The CDR3 length is 15 residues. J lost 4 bases, V lost 5 bases, and 4 bases had no gene match. CDR3 sequence: CASSVLAGGADTQYF. As DNA, the CDR3 is TGTGCCAGCAGCGTACTAGCGGGGGGCGCAGATACGCAGTATTTT.

The gene calls are TRBV25-1 and TRBJ2-1; tentatively, D is TRBD1 (6 bases). This CDR3 is built from 15 residues. V lost 1 base and J lost 6, with 13 bases in between. The germline V gene encodes CDR1 MGHDK and CDR2 SYGVNS. CDR3 sequence (DNA): TGTGCCAGCAGTGAATCGCAGGGGTTATCCAATGAGCAGTTCTTC. This translates into CASSESQGLSNEQFF.

The chain carries TRBV10-3 and TRBJ2-3, with 10 bases fitting TRBD2. Germline V gene sequence: CDR1 ENHRY, CDR2 SYGVKD. Trimming removed 4 bases from V and 4 bases from J; junction bases left unmatched: 5. CDR3 length: 15 residues. For the CDR3, the DNA is TGTGCCATCAGTGCTCTAGCGGGAGAGGCAGATACGCAGTATTTT. Translated, it gives CAISALAGEADTQYF.

For this clone: The same CDR3 is also encoded by other DNA sequences in this sample. The chain employs TRBV5-1 and TRBJ2-7; 7 bases match TRBD1. The V gene's germline CDR1 is SGHRS and CDR2 YFSETQ. The trim removed 3 bases at V and 4 bases at J, leaving 4 bases unmatched. The CDR3 has 13 residues. The CDR3 DNA reads as TGCGCCAGCAGCTCCGAGGGGGCGTACGAGCAGTACTTC. It specifies CASSSEGAYEQYF.

The V call is TRBV19, the J call TRBJ2-2; D is unclear. The ends were cut back, 7 bases at V and 1 base at J, with 13 bases in the middle. The germline gives CDR1 LNHDA, CDR2 SQIVND (reference sequence). CDR3 length: 15 residues. The CDR3 spells CASTKVPLNTGELFF. DNA of the CDR3: TGTGCCAGTACTAAGGTTCCTTTGAACACCGGGGAGCTGTTTTTT.

This chain uses TRBV2 with TRBJ1-4, with 7 bases aligning to TRBD1. Trimming removed 8 bases from V and 0 bases from J; junction bases left unmatched: 6. This CDR3 is built from 15 residues. Germline values: CDR1 SNHLY, CDR2 FYNNEI. CDR3: CASADREATNEKLFF. The CDR3 coding sequence is TGTGCCAGCGCCGACAGGGAAGCAACTAATGAAAAACTGTTTTTT.

This chain connects TRBV7-2 to TRBJ1-2; D perhaps matches TRBD1 (6 bases). The CDR3 sequence is 14 residues long. Deletions cut 5 bases from V and 2 bases from J, with 12 bases between. Germline lookup yields CDR1 SGHTA and CDR2 FQGNSA. CDR3 DNA: TGTGCCAGCAGCATAGGGGGAATGAACTATGGCTACACCTTC. As protein: CASSIGGMNYGYTF.

V gene TRBV18 combines with J gene TRBJ1-6, with D unresolved. Trimming left V 3 bases short and J 7 bases short, with 19 bases between. This CDR3 is 17 amino acids long. Per the germline V gene, CDR1 is KGHSH and CDR2 is LQKENI. For the CDR3, the DNA is TGTGCCAGCTCACCCTTGGGCTTAAGGCAAGGGAATTCACCCCTCCACTTT. This gives the protein CASSPLGLRQGNSPLHF. Together with reference TRBV18 and TRBJ1-6, the CDR3 gives the full variable domain: NAGVMQNPRHLVRRRGQEARLRCSPMKGHSHVYWYRQLPEEGLKFMVYLQKENIIDESGMPKERFSAEFPKEGPSILRIQQVVRGDSAAYFCASSPLGLRQGNSPLHFGNGTRLTVT.

The chain couples TRBV14 to TRBJ2-7; 11 bases line up with TRBD2. V gave up 4 bases and J gave up 2 bases; unmatched junction bases: 7. This CDR3 has 16 residues. Per germline, CDR1 SGHDN and CDR2 FVKESK. CDR3 sequence: CASSRLGTSGTYEQYF. CDR3 nucleotide sequence: TGTGCCAGCAGCCGCCTCGGGACTAGCGGAACCTACGAGCAGTACTTC.

For this clone: One junction end does not reproduce the germline sequence, and a read error may be involved. The chain recombines TRBV7-7 with TRBJ2-1, with TRBD2 matching over 9 bases. CDR1 and CDR2 (germline): SSHAT, FNYEAQ (reference sequence). This CDR3 contains 15 residues. Here the CDR3 DNA reads TGTGCTAGCAGCTTAGGAGCGGGGGGTTACAATGAGCAGTTCTTC. Protein: CASSLGAGGYNEQFF.

This clone has only one observation. The V and J genes are TRBV21-1 and TRBJ2-7; the table calls TRBD2, which could not be checked here. TRBV21-1 is annotated as a pseudogene. The CDR3 has 16 amino acids. In DNA form, the CDR3 reads TGTGCCAGCAGCAAATGGAGACTAGCGCACTCCTACGAGCAGTACTTC. Protein product: CASSKWRLAHSYEQYF.

The genes are TRBV7-2 and TRBJ2-1; 10 nucleotides agree with TRBD2. This CDR3 spans 15 amino acids. Germline V gives CDR1 SGHTA, CDR2 FQGNSA. V was clipped by 2 bases and J by 9 bases; unmatched bases: 7. The CDR3 DNA sequence: TGTGCCAGCAGCTTAACTAGCGGGAAAGGAGTTGAGCAGTTCTTC. Its translation is CASSLTSGKGVEQFF. Variable domain in full (rest from reference TRBV7-2 and TRBJ2-1): GAGVSQSPSNKVTEKGKDVELRCDPISGHTALYWYRQSLGQGLEFLIYFQGNSAPDKSGLPSDRFSAERTGGSVSTLTIQRTQQEDSAVYLCASSLTSGKGVEQFFGPGTRLTVL.

V and J are TRBV7-8 and TRBJ2-7; D gene ambiguous. Germline CDR1 is SGHVS and CDR2 is FQNEAQ. The CDR3 covers 12 residues. V lost 5 bases to trimming and J lost 5 bases, with 10 bases between them. This CDR3 is CASSPGIDEQYF. The CDR3 DNA follows: TGTGCCAGCAGCCCGGGTATCGACGAGCAGTACTTC.

The genes are TRBV7-2 and TRBJ2-6; 7 positions match TRBD1. V was clipped by 5 bases and J by 2 bases; unmatched bases: 3. The CDR3 spans 15 residues. Germline V gene lookup returns CDR1 SGHTA and CDR2 FQGNSA. CDR3 coding DNA: TGTGCCAGCAGCCCTGACAGGGCTGGGGCCAACGTCCTGACTTTC. It encodes CASSPDRAGANVLTF.

Regarding this clone: Germline and junction disagree at one end, which may indicate a read error. The rearrangement links TRBV27 to TRBJ1-5; maybe TRBD1 (6 bases). From germline, CDR1 is MNHEY and CDR2 SMNVEV (reference sequence). The CDR3 is 13 residues long. This CDR3 reads CPTGSYSNQPQHF. The CDR3 DNA follows: TGCCCCACAGGGAGTTATAGCAATCAGCCCCAGCATTTT.

CDR3 in amino acids: CAWSPPGGNSPLHF. In nucleotides, the CDR3 is TGTGCCTGGAGTCCACCAGGGGGGAATTCACCCCTCCACTTT. The genes are TRBV30 and TRBJ1-6, with TRBD1 matching 7 bases. The junction had 5 bases not matched to a gene; V was cut back by 2 bases and J by 7 bases. CDR1 and CDR2 from the germline V gene are GTSNPN and SVGIG (reference sequence). The CDR3 totals 14 residues.

This clone was recorded once. The chain couples TRBV10-3 to TRBJ2-5, with TRBD2 as a possible D gene (5 bases). Germline V gives CDR1 ENHRY, CDR2 SYGVKD. The CDR3 extends over 13 amino acids. The V end was cut by 3 bases, the J end by 5 bases, with 10 bases between. The CDR3, as DNA: TGTGCCATCAGTGAAGGGAGTTGGGAGACCCAGTACTTC. The encoded protein is CAISEGSWETQYF.

The sample holds one count of this clone. As DNA, the CDR3 is TGTGCCATCAGTGAGTCGACGCAGGGTCATTACGAGCAGTACTTC. This gives the protein CAISESTQGHYEQYF. The J gene is TRBJ2-7, the V gene TRBV10-3; maybe TRBD1 (5 bases). This CDR3 spans 15 amino acids. The germline gives CDR1 ENHRY, CDR2 SYGVKD. V was shortened by 0 bases and J by 4 bases, with 13 bases between the two germline ends.

The chain couples TRBV5-4 to TRBJ2-2; no clear D gene. V lost 1 base to trimming and J lost 6 bases, with 10 bases between them. The CDR3 is 14 residues long. Germline CDR1 reads SGHNT; CDR2 reads YYREEE (reference sequence). CDR3: CASSLLGSPGELFF. The CDR3 DNA reads TGTGCCAGCAGCTTGTTGGGGTCCCCCGGGGAGCTGTTTTTT. The variable domain in full, completed from reference TRBV5-4 and TRBJ2-2, reads ETGVTQSPTHLIKTRGQQVTLRCSSQSGHNTVSWYQQALGQGPQFIFQYYREEENGRGNFPPRFSGLQFPNYSSELNVNALELDDSALYLCASSLLGSPGELFFGEGSRLTVL.

The rearrangement links TRBV2 to TRBJ2-1; D might be TRBD2 (6 bases). V lost 11 bases to trimming and J lost 5 bases, with 13 bases between them. Germline CDR1 and CDR2: SNHLY and FYNNEI. The CDR3 is made up of 12 amino acids. In DNA, the CDR3 is TGTGCCGGATCCTGGGGGGACAATGAGCAGTTCTTC. It is translated as CAGSWGDNEQFF.

The V gene is TRBV30, the J gene TRBJ2-3; 12 bases match TRBD2. The CDR3 consists of 14 residues. Trimming removed 7 bases from V and 1 base from J; junction bases left unmatched: 3. Germline CDR1 reads GTSNPN; CDR2 reads SVGIG (reference sequence). Written as DNA, the CDR3 is TGTGCCTCCCGACTAGCGGGGGGCACAGATACGCAGTATTTT. This translates into CASRLAGGTDTQYF. The variable domain in full, with the rest retrieved from reference TRBV30 and TRBJ2-3, is SQTIHQWPATLVQPVGSPLSLECTVEGTSNPNLYWYRQAAGRGLQLLFYSVGIGQISSEVPQNLSASRPQDRQFILSSKKLLLSDSGFYLCASRLAGGTDTQYFGPGTRLTVL.

The gene calls are TRBV2 and TRBJ1-6; the match to TRBD1 covers 7 bases. CDR1 SNHLY and CDR2 FYNNEI come from the germline V gene. V shed 5 bases and J 10 bases; nucleotides not matched to a gene: 11. The CDR3 sequence is 15 residues long. In DNA form, the CDR3 reads TGTGCCAGCAGTATGGTTCAGGGGGGGAACTCACCCCTCCACTTT. It yields the protein CASSMVQGGNSPLHF.

This chain connects TRBV5-6 to TRBJ1-4; tentative D call: TRBD1 (5 bases). V was clipped by 1 base and J by 3 bases, with 10 bases between them. CDR1 SGHDT and CDR2 YYEEEE come from the germline V gene. The CDR3 is 15 residues long. This CDR3 reads CASSLTGPANEKLFF. DNA for the CDR3: TGTGCCAGCAGCTTGACGGGGCCGGCTAATGAAAAACTGTTTTTT. Combining the CDR3 with reference TRBV5-6 and TRBJ1-4 gives the whole variable domain DAGVTQSPTHLIKTRGQQVTLRCSPKSGHDTVSWYQQALGQGPQFIFQYYEEEERQRGNFPDRFSGHQFPNYSSELNVNALLLGDSALYLCASSLTGPANEKLFFGSGTQLSVL.